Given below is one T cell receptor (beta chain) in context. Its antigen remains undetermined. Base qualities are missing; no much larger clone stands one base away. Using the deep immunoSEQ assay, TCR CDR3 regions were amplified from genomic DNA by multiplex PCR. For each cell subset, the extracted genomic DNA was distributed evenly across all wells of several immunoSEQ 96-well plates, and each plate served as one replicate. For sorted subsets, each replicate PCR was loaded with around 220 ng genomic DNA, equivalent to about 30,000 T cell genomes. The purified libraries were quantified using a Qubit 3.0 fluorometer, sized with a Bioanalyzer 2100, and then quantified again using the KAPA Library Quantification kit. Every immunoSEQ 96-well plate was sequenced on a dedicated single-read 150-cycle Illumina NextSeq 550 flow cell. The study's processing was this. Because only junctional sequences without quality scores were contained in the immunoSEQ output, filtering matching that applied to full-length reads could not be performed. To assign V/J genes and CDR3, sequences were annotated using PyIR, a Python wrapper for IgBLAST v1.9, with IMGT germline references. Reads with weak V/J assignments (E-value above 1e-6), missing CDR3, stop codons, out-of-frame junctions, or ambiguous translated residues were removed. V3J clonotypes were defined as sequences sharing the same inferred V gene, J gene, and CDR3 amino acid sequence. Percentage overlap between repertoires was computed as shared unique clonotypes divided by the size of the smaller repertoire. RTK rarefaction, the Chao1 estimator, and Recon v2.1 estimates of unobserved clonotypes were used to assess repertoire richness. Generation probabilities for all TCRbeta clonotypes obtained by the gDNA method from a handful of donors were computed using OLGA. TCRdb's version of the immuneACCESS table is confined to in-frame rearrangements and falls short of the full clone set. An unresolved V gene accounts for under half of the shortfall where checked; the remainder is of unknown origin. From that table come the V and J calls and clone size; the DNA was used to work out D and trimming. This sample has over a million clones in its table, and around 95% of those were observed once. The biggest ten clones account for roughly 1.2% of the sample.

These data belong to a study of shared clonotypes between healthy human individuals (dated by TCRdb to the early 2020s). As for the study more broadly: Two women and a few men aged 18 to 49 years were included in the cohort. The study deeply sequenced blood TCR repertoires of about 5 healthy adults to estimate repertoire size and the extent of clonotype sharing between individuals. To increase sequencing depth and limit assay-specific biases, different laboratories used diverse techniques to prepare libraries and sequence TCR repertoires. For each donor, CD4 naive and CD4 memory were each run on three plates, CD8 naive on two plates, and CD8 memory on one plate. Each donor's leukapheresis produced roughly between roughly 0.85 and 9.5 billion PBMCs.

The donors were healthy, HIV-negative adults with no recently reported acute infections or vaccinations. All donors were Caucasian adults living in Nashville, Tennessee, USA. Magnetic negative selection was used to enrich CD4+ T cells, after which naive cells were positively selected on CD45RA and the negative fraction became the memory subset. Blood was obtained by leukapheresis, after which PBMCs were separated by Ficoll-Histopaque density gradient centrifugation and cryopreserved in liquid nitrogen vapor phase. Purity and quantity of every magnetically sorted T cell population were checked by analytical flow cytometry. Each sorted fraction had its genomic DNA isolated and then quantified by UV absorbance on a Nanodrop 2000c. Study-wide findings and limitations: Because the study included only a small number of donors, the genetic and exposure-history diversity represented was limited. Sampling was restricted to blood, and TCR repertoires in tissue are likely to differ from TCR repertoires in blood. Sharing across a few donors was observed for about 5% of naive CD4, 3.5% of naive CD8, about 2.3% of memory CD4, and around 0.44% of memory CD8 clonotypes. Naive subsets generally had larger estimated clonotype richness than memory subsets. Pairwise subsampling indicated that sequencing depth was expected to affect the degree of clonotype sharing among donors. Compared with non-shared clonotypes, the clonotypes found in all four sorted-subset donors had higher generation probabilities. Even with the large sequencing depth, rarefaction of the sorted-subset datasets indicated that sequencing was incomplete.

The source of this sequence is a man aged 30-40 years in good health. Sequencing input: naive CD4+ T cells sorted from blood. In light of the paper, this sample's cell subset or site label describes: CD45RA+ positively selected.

The nucleotides read TGCGCCAGCAGCAATGGGACTGGACCCTACAATGAGCAGTTCTTC. Its amino acids are CASSNGTGPYNEQFF. Recombination linked TRBV5-1 to TRBJ2-1; TRBD2 is possibly the D segment (6 matching bases). Deletion took 4 bases off V and 2 bases off J, with a span of 13 bases between the germline ends. Taken from the germline V gene, the CDR1 and CDR2 loops are SGHRS and YFSETQ. There are 15 amino acids in the CDR3, from cysteine to phenylalanine inclusive. Only the CDR3 portion is preserved as DNA: 45 bases, with reading frame beginning at the first base.